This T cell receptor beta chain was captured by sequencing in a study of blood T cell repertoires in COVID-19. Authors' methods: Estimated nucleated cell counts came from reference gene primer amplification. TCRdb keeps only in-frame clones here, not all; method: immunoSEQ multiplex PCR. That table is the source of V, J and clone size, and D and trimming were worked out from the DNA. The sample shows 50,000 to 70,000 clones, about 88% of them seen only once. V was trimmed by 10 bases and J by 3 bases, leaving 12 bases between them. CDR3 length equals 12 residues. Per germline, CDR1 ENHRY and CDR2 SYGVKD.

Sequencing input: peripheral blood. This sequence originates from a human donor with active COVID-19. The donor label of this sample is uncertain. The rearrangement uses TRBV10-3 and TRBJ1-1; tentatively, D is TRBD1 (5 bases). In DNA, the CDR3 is TGTGCCACTTCGCCGGGGGACACTGAAGCTTTCTTT. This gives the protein CATSPGDTEAFF.